Presented here are 15 T cell receptor beta chains from one specimen sequenced in a study of CD8+ T cells in alopecia areata. RNA, once extracted, was reverse transcribed into cDNA for use as the sequencing template. Assay used: immunoSEQ multiplex PCR; TCRdb lists only in-frame clones, some missing. The repertoire includes approximately 98,000 clones, 58% of them detected once, and about 23% sits in the top ten. Sequenced: NKG2D-low CD8+ T cells sorted from blood. These receptors all stem from a human donor with alopecia areata.

This clone was seen only a few times. V and J are TRBV29-1 and TRBJ2-3, with TRBD2 identical over 7 bases. In germline, CDR1 is SQVTM, CDR2 ANQGSEA. The CDR3 sequence is 15 residues long. Losses at the gene ends were 7 bases for V and 2 bases for J; bases not matched to a gene: 12. CDR3 in amino acids: CSAEGREKVTDTQYF. DNA of the CDR3: TGCAGCGCCGAGGGGAGGGAGAAGGTCACAGATACGCAGTATTTT.

V is TRBV28 and J is TRBJ2-7; D uncertain. V lost 5 bases and J lost 4, with 21 bases in between. Germline values: CDR1 MDHEN, CDR2 SYDVKM. The CDR3 extends over 16 amino acids. CDR3 coding DNA: TGTGCCAGCAGTCTCGACCTCCTCCTAGGGAAGTACGAGCAGTACTTC. Translated: CASSLDLLLGKYEQYF.

This chain joins TRBV29-1 and TRBJ2-6; D is unclear. The CDR3 length is 17 residues. Germline CDR1 and CDR2: SQVTM and ANQGSEA. V gave up 7 bases and J gave up 4 bases, with 23 bases separating them. The CDR3 sequence is CSARVRDPSSGANVLTF. CDR3 DNA sequence: TGCAGCGCCAGAGTAAGAGACCCGTCCTCCGGGGCCAACGTCCTGACTTTC.

The chain joins TRBV27 to TRBJ2-7; TRBD1 agrees at 8 bases. The V and J ends lost 6 bases and 3 bases, in that order; junction bases with no gene match: 7. The CDR3 runs 14 residues. Looked up from germline, CDR1 is MNHEY and CDR2 is SMNVEV (reference sequence). The CDR3 here is CASSSGGANYEQYF. The CDR3 DNA reads as TGTGCCAGCAGCTCAGGGGGCGCAAACTACGAGCAGTACTTC.

The V and J genes are TRBV7-9 and TRBJ2-4; TRBD1 agrees at 8 bases. The CDR3 length is 19 residues. Trimming removed 5 bases from V and 0 bases from J; junction bases left unmatched: 15. Germline CDR1 reads SEHNR; CDR2 reads FQNEAQ (reference sequence). In nucleotides, the CDR3 is TGTGCCAGCAGCCCTAGTACCGGGACAGGTCTGGCAGCCAAAAACATTCAGTACTTC. This encodes CASSPSTGTGLAAKNIQYF. Filled out from reference TRBV7-9 and TRBJ2-4, the complete variable domain reads DTGVSQNPRHKITKRGQNVTFRCDPISEHNRLYWYRQTLGQGPEFLTYFQNEAQLEKSRLLSDRFSAERPKGSFSTLEIQRTEQGDSAMYLCASSPSTGTGLAAKNIQYFGAGTRLSVL.

V gene TRBV6-5 combines with J gene TRBJ2-2; D remains ambiguous. Germline CDR1 reads MNHEY; CDR2 reads SVGAGI. This CDR3 is built from 14 residues. V lost 3 bases and J 4 bases, leaving 9 bases between the germline ends. The CDR3 here is CASSYRLFTGELFF. The CDR3 DNA sequence: TGTGCCAGCAGTTATAGGCTGTTCACCGGGGAGCTGTTTTTT.

This clone is a singleton in its sample. CDR3 sequence: CASSAGWGLAGPSYEQYF. As DNA, the CDR3 is TGTGCCAGCAGCGCGGGCTGGGGACTAGCGGGACCATCCTACGAGCAGTACTTC. The V gene is TRBV5-6, the J gene TRBJ2-7; TRBD2 matches 13 bases. With V trimmed by 4 bases and J by 1 base, 11 bases remained unmatched. Looked up from germline, CDR1 is SGHDT and CDR2 is YYEEEE. The CDR3 length is 18 residues.

About this clone itself: At one end the junction does not follow the germline gene, possibly because of a read error. V and J are TRBV11-2 and TRBJ2-1, with TRBD2 matching 7 bases. Germline CDR1 and CDR2: SGHAT and FQNNGV. The CDR3 contains 13 residues. CDR3 sequence reads: CASSSTGLLSGIF. The CDR3 DNA reads as TGTGCCAGCAGCTCCACGGGACTGCTGAGCGGGATCTTC.

V usage is TRBV11-3 and J usage is TRBJ2-3; D is ambiguous. Per the germline V gene, CDR1 is SGHNT and CDR2 is YENEEA. This CDR3 has 14 residues. Trimming removed 3 bases at V and 0 bases at J, with 7 bases between. Here the CDR3 DNA reads TGTGCCAGCAGCTTCAGATACAGCACAGATACGCAGTATTTT. Its translation: CASSFRYSTDTQYF.

This clone has just one count. V and J are TRBV27 and TRBJ2-7; D not resolved. The germline gives CDR1 MNHEY, CDR2 SMNVEV (reference sequence). The CDR3 length is 14 residues. Trimming stripped 2 bases from V and 3 bases from J, with 11 bases between. CDR3 in DNA: TGTGCCAGCAGTTTAACGTGGGCGGACTACGAGCAGTACTTC. It is translated as CASSLTWADYEQYF.

This chain joins TRBV6-6 and TRBJ2-5; 9 bases line up with TRBD1. The J call is doubtful: the DNA matches TRBJ2-7 better. The CDR3 spans 14 residues. The V gene's germline CDR1 is MNHNY and CDR2 SVGAGI (reference sequence). The CDR3 sequence is CASSPGQGSYEQYF. The CDR3 DNA sequence: TGTGCCAGCAGTCCGGGACAGGGCTCCTACGAGCAGTACTTC.

The CDR3 bases are TGTGCCAGCAGCTTAGTGCCTGTACAAGAGACCCAGTACTTC. Protein product: CASSLVPVQETQYF. The chain joins TRBV7-8 to TRBJ2-5; the D is unclear. Trimming took 1 base from V and 2 from J, leaving 8 bases between them. Germline-derived CDR1 and CDR2 are SGHVS and FQNEAQ. The CDR3 spans 14 residues.

The chain has TRBV7-2 and TRBJ2-1; 7 nucleotides align to TRBD1. The V gene's germline CDR1 is SGHTA and CDR2 FQGNSA. J was trimmed by 6 bases and V by 1 base; bases with no gene match: 12. CDR3 length equals 17 residues. This CDR3 reads CASSLGPPDRTRNEQFF. The CDR3 DNA is TGTGCCAGCAGCTTAGGCCCTCCGGACAGGACACGCAATGAGCAGTTCTTC. Full variable domain (missing parts from reference TRBV7-2 and TRBJ2-1): GAGVSQSPSNKVTEKGKDVELRCDPISGHTALYWYRQSLGQGLEFLIYFQGNSAPDKSGLPSDRFSAERTGGSVSTLTIQRTQQEDSAVYLCASSLGPPDRTRNEQFFGPGTRLTVL.

The chain is built from TRBV19 and TRBJ2-7; D might be TRBD1 or TRBD2, each matching 5 bases. V dropped 6 bases and J dropped 6 bases, with 15 bases sitting between them. The CDR3 loop spans 13 amino acids. The germline gives CDR1 LNHDA, CDR2 SQIVND (reference sequence). The CDR3 reads CASRPGPRSEQYF. The CDR3 bases are TGTGCCAGTAGGCCGGGACCGAGAAGCGAGCAGTACTTC.

In this sample, this clone turned up a few times. The J gene is TRBJ2-1, the V gene TRBV5-1; 10 bases fit TRBD2. Trimming at V came to 5 bases and at J to 0 bases, leaving 2 bases not matched to a gene. This CDR3 contains 15 residues. CDR1 and CDR2 from the germline V gene are SGHRS and YFSETQ. As DNA, the CDR3 is TGCGCCAGCAGATCTAGCGGGAGCTCCTACAATGAGCAGTTCTTC. Translated: CASRSSGSSYNEQFF. The full variable domain, completed using reference TRBV5-1 and TRBJ2-1, is KAGVTQTPRYLIKTRGQQVTLSCSPISGHRSVSWYQQTPGQGLQFLFEYFSETQRNKGNFPGRFSGRQFSNSRSEMNVSTLELGDSALYLCASRSSGSSYNEQFFGPGTRLTVL.